In this sample, the clone carrying this TCR beta chain turned up many times. The data stem from a study of T cells in Graves' hyperthyroidism and ophthalmopathy. Whole-study context: Peripheral blood was obtained at initial diagnosis, preceding any treatment.

Amplified TCR beta CDR3 regions came from RNA transcripts. First-round RT-PCR targeting the TCR CDR3 was performed with the HTBI primer set. TCRdb redid the calling of the multiplex PCR reads with MiXCR, one entry per CDR3 protein. The table lists fewer than 600,000 distinct CDR3 sequences, approximately 14% of them singletons. V shed 5 bases and J 6 bases; nucleotides not matched to a gene: 7. The CDR3 has 14 amino acids. Germline assignment: CDR1 SEHNR and CDR2 FQNEAQ (reference sequence). Graves' hyperthyroidism qualified as stable when ophthalmopathy did not progress within 18 months. Uncontrolled infection, other autoimmune disease, pregnancy or lactation barred patients from enrollment. Diagnoses rested on clinical symptoms, serum thyroxine and TRAb, thyroid ultrasound and orbital computed tomography.

The sequence was obtained from a woman aged 40-49 years with Graves' hyperthyroidism. The V call is TRBV7-9, the J call TRBJ2-1; 7 bases agree with TRBD1. Sequencing used blood. The CDR3 nucleotides read TGTGCCAGCAGCATGACAGGGAGTTTCAATGAGCAGTTCTTC. The encoded protein is CASSMTGSFNEQFF.